This TCR beta chain was found in a study of chemoradiotherapy in HPV16-positive cancers. Libraries were prepared by immunoSEQ multiplex PCR; TCRdb keeps only in-frame clonotypes and omits some of them. The sample shows 20,000 to 30,000 clones, roughly nine tenths of them seen only once. The CDR3 spans 14 residues. From germline, CDR1 is SGHDT and CDR2 YYEEEE. V lost 1 base to trimming and J lost 5 bases, with 12 bases between them. About this clone itself: Antigen specificity is unknown.

Study outcomes and limitations: During treatment, candidate HPV-specific clones and E7-related motifs expanded in tumor. The functional HPV-specific definition rests on just a couple of HPV16-positive patients.

V gene TRBV5-6 combines with J gene TRBJ2-5, with D perhaps matching TRBD2 (6 bases). The material was blood, obtained from a patient who underwent chemoradiotherapy. The source is a human donor with HPV-associated anogenital cancer. The CDR3 DNA is TGTGCCAGCAGCTTGCCTTTAGCGGCGGAGACCCAGTACTTC. The encoded protein is CASSLPLAAETQYF.